This T cell receptor beta chain originates from a study of Graves' ophthalmopathy and Graves' hyperthyroidism. This CDR3 is 13 amino acids long. Germline V gene lookup returns CDR1 SNHLY and CDR2 FYNNEI. V was clipped by 1 base and J by 5 bases, with 8 bases between them. Investigators amplified TCR beta CDR3 regions from RNA transcripts. RT-PCR with HTBI primers came first, then second-round multiplex PCR. MiXCR, run by TCRdb on the multiplex PCR reads, gives a single entry per CDR3 protein. Altogether a few hundred thousand distinct CDR3 sequences are present, 15% being singletons, with the ten largest covering around 7%. This clonotype was recorded many times.

Sequencing was carried out using peripheral blood. This chain joins TRBV2 and TRBJ1-1; no clear D gene. The clonotype comes from a woman aged 18-35 years with stable Graves' hyperthyroidism. DNA for the CDR3: TGTGCCAGCAGTGAAGACGTGGGGACTGAAGCTTTCTTT. Translating it yields CASSEDVGTEAFF.